The sequence of this T cell receptor beta chain was determined in a study of blood T cell repertoires in COVID-19. Study as a whole: Samples representing acute and convalescent COVID-19 were sourced from the United States, Italy and Spain. PBMCs, B-cell-depleted T cells, or T cells were the source of the cDNA or gDNA that made up the material.

Enrolment of Seattle patients took place during active infection, and they were followed longitudinally. Original analysis: Scientists estimated how many nucleated cells there were by amplifying reference gene primers. Produced via immunoSEQ multiplex PCR; TCRdb's table is partial and in-frame only. Clonal size and the V and J genes are those of that table, whereas D and trimming came from the DNA. Of 300,000 or so clones in the sample, 85% to 90% were seen once. The sample was peripheral blood. The clonotype comes from a woman in her twenties or thirties with COVID-19, enrolled during active disease.

The CDR3 sequence is CASSASGKSTDTQYF. In DNA form, the CDR3 reads TGTGCCAGCAGCGCTAGCGGGAAGAGCACAGATACGCAGTATTTT. This sequence joins TRBV9 and TRBJ2-3; 9 bases agree with TRBD2. CDR3 length: 15 residues. The junction had 2 bases not matched to a gene; V was cut back by 3 bases and J by 0 bases. Germline V gives CDR1 SGDLS, CDR2 YYNGEE.